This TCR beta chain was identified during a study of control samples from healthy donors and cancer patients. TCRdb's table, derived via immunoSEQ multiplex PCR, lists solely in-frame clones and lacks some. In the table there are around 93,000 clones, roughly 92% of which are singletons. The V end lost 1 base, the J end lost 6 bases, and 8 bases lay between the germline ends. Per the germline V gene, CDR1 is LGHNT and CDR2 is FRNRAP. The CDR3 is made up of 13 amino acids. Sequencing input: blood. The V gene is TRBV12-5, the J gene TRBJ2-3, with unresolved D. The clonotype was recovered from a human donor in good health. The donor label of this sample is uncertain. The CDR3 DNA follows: TGTGCTAGTGGTTTGGCTCCGAGTGATACGCAGTATTTT. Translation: CASGLAPSDTQYF.